The 27 T cell receptor beta chains given below trace back to one sample, sequenced in a study of spatial heterogeneity in lung cancer. The time point here: sample taken at primary tumor resection. From tumor, nontumor lung or frozen PBMC, whole RNA was taken unsorted for sequencing. TCRdb passed the 5' RACE reads through MiXCR, listing each CDR3 protein once. The data contain 95,000 or so distinct CDR3 sequences, roughly 8.7% of them seen just once; the ten biggest clones take up 6.5% to 8.5%. The sequences come from PBMCs, collected at surgery. These receptors were taken from a male donor with early-stage non-small cell lung cancer.

This clonotype was observed at least ten times. The chain joins TRBV11-2 to TRBJ1-1; no definite D call. The V and J ends lost 0 bases and 11 bases respectively, with 10 bases between them. There are 12 residues in the CDR3. In germline, CDR1 is SGHAT, CDR2 FQNNGV. CDR3: CASSLDRLVAFF. The CDR3 DNA reads as TGTGCCAGCAGCTTAGACCGTTTAGTGGCTTTCTTT.

This clonotype was picked up a small number of times. The chain recombines TRBV5-1 with TRBJ1-3; no reliable D call. The CDR3 is 15 amino acids. Germline V gene data show CDR1 as SGHRS and CDR2 as YFSETQ. V gave up 0 bases and J gave up 0 bases, with 7 bases separating them. CDR3 sequence reads: CASSLATGSGNTIYF. The CDR3 nucleotides read TGCGCCAGCAGCTTGGCCACTGGCTCTGGAAACACCATATATTTT.

This clonotype was found many times. The chain links TRBV4-1 to TRBJ2-3; 8 bases are shared with TRBD1. Losses at the gene ends were 6 bases for V and 4 bases for J; bases not matched to a gene: 6. The CDR3 is 14 residues long. Germline V gene lookup returns CDR1 MGHRA and CDR2 YSYEKL. In nucleotides, the CDR3 is TGCGCCAGCAGTCGCACAGGGGGGTCAGATACGCAGTATTTT. This gives the protein CASSRTGGSDTQYF.

This clonotype came up a few times. The chain employs TRBV29-1 and TRBJ1-1; no reliable D call. The CDR3 consists of 13 residues. The germline CDR1 and CDR2 sequences are SQVTM and ANQGSEA. With 7 bases removed from V and 4 bases from J, the gap between germline ends came to 16 bases. In nucleotides, the CDR3 is TGCAGCGGGGAGGAGACTACCGGCACTGAAGCTTTCTTT. Its translation: CSGEETTGTEAFF.

The gene calls are TRBV9 and TRBJ2-3; 8 nucleotides line up with TRBD2. The germline CDR1 and CDR2 sequences are SGDLS and YYNGEE. V lost 3 bases to trimming and J lost 4 bases; unmatched junction nucleotides: 7. The CDR3 spans 15 residues. The CDR3 DNA sequence: TGTGCCAGCAGCGGCGGGACTAGGTTGTCAGATACGCAGTATTTT. Residues: CASSGGTRLSDTQYF.

The V gene is TRBV4-3, the J gene TRBJ2-1, with TRBD1 as a possible D gene (5 bases). The germline gives CDR1 LGHNA, CDR2 YSLEER. This CDR3 region has 14 residues. The germline V and J ends were trimmed by 0 bases and 7 bases, with 10 bases remaining between them. Here the CDR3 reads CASSQDWGRNEQFF. CDR3 bases: TGCGCCAGCAGCCAAGATTGGGGCAGAAATGAGCAGTTCTTC.

A remark on this clonotype: It may be a read error: a sequence one base away is much more abundant. Without the conserved terminal phenylalanine or tryptophan, this CDR3 likely stems from a read error. This chain uses TRBV18 with TRBJ1-1; TRBD1 aligns across 7 bases. Trimming removed 3 bases from V and 0 bases from J; junction bases left unmatched: 10. This CDR3 region has 17 residues. Germline loops: CDR1 KGHSH, CDR2 LQKENI. CDR3 sequence (DNA): TGTGCCAGCTCACCCTCGACAGGGTCCATCATGAACACTGAAGCTTTCTTA. Its protein product is CASSPSTGSIMNTEAFL.

This sequence joins TRBV7-2 and TRBJ2-7; 7 nucleotides match TRBD2. This CDR3 is 14 amino acids long. Germline V lookup: CDR1 SGHTA, CDR2 FQGNSA. Germline trimming cut 8 bases from V and 7 bases from J; bases unmatched to any gene: 14. The CDR3 sequence is CASSLGGFELEQYF. The CDR3 region has the DNA TGTGCCAGCTCCCTGGGGGGGTTTGAGTTGGAGCAGTACTTC.

The rearrangement uses TRBV29-1 and TRBJ1-5, with 12 bases aligning to TRBD1. Germline values: CDR1 SQVTM, CDR2 ANQGSEA. The trim removed 6 bases at V and 6 bases at J, leaving 6 bases unmatched. CDR3 length: 14 residues. The CDR3 DNA reads TGCAGCGTCCGGGACAGGGGGCCTTCTCAGCCCCAGCATTTT. It codes for CSVRDRGPSQPQHF.

The gene calls are TRBV5-1 and TRBJ1-6, with TRBD1 matching over 9 bases. CDR3 length equals 14 residues. The germline gives CDR1 SGHRS, CDR2 YFSETQ. After removal of 5 bases from V and 7 bases from J, the junction contained 4 bases not matched to a gene. The CDR3 spells CASRSGTGNSPLHF. CDR3 bases: TGCGCCAGCAGATCCGGGACAGGGAATTCACCCCTCCACTTT.

This clonotype appeared many times. This rearrangement joins TRBV10-3 to TRBJ2-3; TRBD1 is a possible D gene (6 bases). The CDR3 is 14 amino acids. The V and J ends lost 8 bases and 2 bases respectively, with 14 bases between them. Germline CDR1 and CDR2: ENHRY and SYGVKD. This CDR3 reads CAIGRKGDTDTQYF. The CDR3 DNA reads TGTGCCATCGGACGTAAGGGGGACACAGATACGCAGTATTTT.

Ten or more counts support this clonotype. The chain links TRBV20-1 to TRBJ2-2, with unresolved D. CDR1 is DFQATT and CDR2 is SNEGSKA in the germline V gene (reference sequence). V gave up 3 bases and J gave up 4 bases, with 9 bases separating them. This CDR3 region has 13 residues. CDR3 bases: TGCAGTGCTAGTTCACATGGCACCGGGGAGCTGTTTTTT. This translates into CSASSHGTGELFF.

This clonotype was recorded at least ten times. J is TRBJ2-1 and V is TRBV2, with 11 positions matching TRBD2. The CDR3 covers 15 residues. Per the germline V gene, CDR1 is SNHLY and CDR2 is FYNNEI. Trimming cost V 5 bases and J 6 bases; bases outside gene matches: 6. CDR3: CASSSLAGDTNEQFF. Written as DNA, the CDR3 is TGTGCCAGCAGTTCACTAGCGGGAGATACCAATGAGCAGTTCTTC.

At least ten counts were recorded for this clonotype. CDR3: CASSFRVGEQYF. CDR3 bases: TGTGCCAGCAGTTTCAGGGTCGGCGAGCAGTACTTC. The chain joins TRBV12-3 or TRBV12-4 to TRBJ2-7; a possible D gene is TRBD1 (5 bases). V lost 3 bases and J lost 6, with 9 bases in between. This CDR3 region has 12 residues.

There are a few counts of this clonotype. The chain carries TRBV9 and TRBJ2-5; TRBD2 matches 8 bases. CDR1 and CDR2 from the germline V gene are SGDLS and YYNGEE. CDR3 length: 15 residues. The V and J ends lost 0 bases and 2 bases, in that order; junction bases with no gene match: 3. CDR3 protein: CASSVAAGVQETQYF. The CDR3 DNA reads as TGTGCCAGCAGCGTAGCAGCGGGGGTACAAGAGACCCAGTACTTC.

About this clonotype itself: It may be a read error: a sequence one base away is much more abundant. The J gene is TRBJ2-7, the V gene TRBV11-2; the D gene is possibly TRBD2 (6 bases). CDR3 size: 17 residues. CDR1 is SGHAT and CDR2 is FQNNGV in the germline V gene. The CDR3 region is CANSFGPWTIEAYEQYF. Written as DNA, the CDR3 is TGTGCCAACAGCTTTGGACCTTGGACTATCGAAGCCTACGAGCAGTACTTC.

This clonotype was recorded at least ten times. The chain joins TRBV7-3 to TRBJ1-1; 8 bases map to TRBD1. Losses at the gene ends were 1 base for V and 4 bases for J; bases not matched to a gene: 5. The CDR3 length is 15 residues. Looked up from germline, CDR1 is SGHTA and CDR2 is FQGTGA. CDR3 nucleotides: TGTGCCAGCAGCTTAAGCAGGGGGCAGGGCACTGAAGCTTTCTTT. Residues: CASSLSRGQGTEAFF.

This clonotype has a handful of counts. The chain uses TRBV24-1 and TRBJ1-6, with D maybe TRBD1 (5 bases). The germline V and J ends were trimmed by 9 bases and 1 base, with 12 bases remaining between them. This CDR3 is 15 amino acids long. CDR1 and CDR2 (germline): KGHDR, SFDVKD. The CDR3 region has the DNA TGTGCCACCTCAGGGCTACTATCCTATAATTCACCCCTCCACTTT. Protein product: CATSGLLSYNSPLHF.

Ten or more counts support this clonotype. This chain links TRBV28 with TRBJ1-2, with no clear D. Trimming removed 6 bases at V and 6 bases at J, with 14 bases between. There are 13 residues in the CDR3. CDR1 is MDHEN and CDR2 is SYDVKM in the germline V gene. CDR3 amino acids: CASSGPREDGYTF. In DNA, the CDR3 is TGTGCCAGCAGCGGCCCAAGAGAAGATGGCTACACCTTC.

The chain carries TRBV19 and TRBJ1-1; no reliable D call. The germline gives CDR1 LNHDA, CDR2 SQIVND (reference sequence). This CDR3 region has 14 residues. The V end was cut by 5 bases, the J end by 0 bases, with 10 bases between. The CDR3 here is CASSPGLMNTEAFF. The CDR3 coding sequence is TGTGCCAGTAGTCCAGGCCTTATGAACACTGAAGCTTTCTTT.

This clonotype was observed at least ten times. CDR3 DNA: TGTGCCAGCAGCTTGGGACAAGTCACCGGGGAGCTGTTTTTT. Translating gives CASSLGQVTGELFF. The chain carries TRBV11-2 and TRBJ2-2; D is perhaps TRBD1 (6 bases). Germline V lookup: CDR1 SGHAT, CDR2 FQNNGV. The length of the CDR3 is 14 residues. The V end lost 3 bases, the J end lost 4 bases, and 9 bases lay between the germline ends.

In its sample, this clonotype was seen many times. The chain is built from TRBV5-4 and TRBJ1-2; D may be TRBD1 (5 bases). This CDR3 region has 16 residues. Trimming removed 0 bases at V and 0 bases at J, with 12 bases between. CDR1 and CDR2 (germline): SGHNT, YYREEE (reference sequence). The CDR3 protein is CASSLDLTASNYGYTF. The DNA for the CDR3 is TGTGCCAGCAGCTTGGACTTGACAGCCTCTAACTATGGCTACACCTTC.

Note on this clonotype: A much larger clone sits a single nucleotide away, making a read error possible. The chain carries TRBV29-1 and TRBJ1-2; no reliable D call. Trimming stripped 5 bases from V and 5 bases from J, with 12 bases between. From germline, CDR1 is SQVTM and CDR2 ANQGSEA. CDR3 length: 12 amino acids. The CDR3 protein is CSVRPFDYGYTF. The DNA for the CDR3 is TGCAGCGTTCGCCCTTTCGATTATGGCTACACCTTC.

The genes are TRBV4-3 and TRBJ2-3, with 7 positions matching TRBD2. Per the germline V gene, CDR1 is LGHNA and CDR2 is YSLEER. J was trimmed by 2 bases and V by 1 base; bases with no gene match: 6. The CDR3 loop spans 16 amino acids. CDR3 coding DNA: TGCGCCAGCAGCCAAGTAAGCGGGGTAGCCACAGATACGCAGTATTTT. This translates into CASSQVSGVATDTQYF.

This clonotype was counted at least ten times. This chain connects TRBV2 to TRBJ2-1, with D perhaps TRBD2 (5 bases). The CDR3 spans 15 residues. CDR1 and CDR2 from the germline V gene are SNHLY and FYNNEI. Trimming pared 7 bases from V and 1 base from J, leaving 14 bases between. CDR3 region: CASTPTRGSYNEQFF. In nucleotides, the CDR3 is TGTGCCAGCACCCCTACTAGAGGTTCCTACAATGAGCAGTTCTTC.

The table lists this clonotype with many counts. CDR3 nucleotide sequence: TGTGCCAGCAGTTACGGCGCCCCGAACTATGGCTACACCTTC. This gives the protein CASSYGAPNYGYTF. The V and J genes are TRBV6-5 and TRBJ1-2; D is unclear. Germline V gene lookup returns CDR1 MNHEY and CDR2 SVGAGI. The ends were cut back, 2 bases at V and 2 bases at J, with 9 bases in the middle. The CDR3 is 14 amino acids.

The table lists this clonotype with a few counts. The gene calls are TRBV12-5 and TRBJ2-5; TRBD2 agrees at 8 bases. Germline CDR1 is LGHNT and CDR2 is FRNRAP. CDR3 length: 17 residues. V trimming: 6 bases; J trimming: 1 base; junction bases outside the gene matches: 13. The CDR3, as DNA: TGTGCTAGTGGCCCCCCCCCTTGGCTAGCGGGCCAAGAGACCCAGTACTTC. It yields the protein CASGPPPWLAGQETQYF.